This T cell receptor beta chain was obtained from a study of blood T cell repertoires in COVID-19. At the level of the study: The analysed material was cDNA or gDNA that came from T cells, B-cell-depleted T cells, or PBMCs.

Note on this clone: Other DNA sequences within the sample encode an identical CDR3.

CDR1 and CDR2 (germline): SGHTA, FQGTGA. V dropped 3 bases and J dropped 0; count of bases not matched to a gene: 2. CDR3 length: 15 residues. Participants spanned ages about 18 to 100 years and resided in some 22 US areas. Produced via immunoSEQ multiplex PCR; TCRdb's table is partial and in-frame only. In the table there are about 330,000 clones, more than 85% of which are singletons. The sequencing sample was made of PBMCs or T cells enriched from blood (not recorded which). The rearrangement joins TRBV7-3 to TRBJ2-1; TRBD2 agrees at 7 bases. This clonotype was obtained from a woman in her twenties or thirties who had recovered from COVID-19. The CDR3 sequence is CASSFGGSSYNEQFF. Written as DNA, the CDR3 is TGTGCCAGCAGCTTCGGGGGGAGCTCCTACAATGAGCAGTTCTTC.